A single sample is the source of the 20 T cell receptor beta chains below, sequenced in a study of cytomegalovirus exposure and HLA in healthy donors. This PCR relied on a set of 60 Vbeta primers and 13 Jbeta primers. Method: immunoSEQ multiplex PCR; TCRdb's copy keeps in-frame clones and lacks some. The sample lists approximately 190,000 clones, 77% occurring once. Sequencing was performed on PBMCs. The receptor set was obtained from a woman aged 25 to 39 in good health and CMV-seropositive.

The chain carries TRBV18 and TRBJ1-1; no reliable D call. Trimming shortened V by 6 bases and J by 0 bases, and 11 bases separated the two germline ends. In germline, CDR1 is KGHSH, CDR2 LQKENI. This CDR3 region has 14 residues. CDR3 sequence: CASSPGSLNTEAFF. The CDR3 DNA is TGTGCCAGCTCCCCTGGTAGCTTGAACACTGAAGCTTTCTTT.

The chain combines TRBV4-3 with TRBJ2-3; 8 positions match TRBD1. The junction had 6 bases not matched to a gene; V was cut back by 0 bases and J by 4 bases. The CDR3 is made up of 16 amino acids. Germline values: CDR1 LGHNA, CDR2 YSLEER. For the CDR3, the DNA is TGCGCCAGCAGCCAAGATCGGGAGACAGGGGCAGATACGCAGTATTTT. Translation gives CASSQDRETGADTQYF.

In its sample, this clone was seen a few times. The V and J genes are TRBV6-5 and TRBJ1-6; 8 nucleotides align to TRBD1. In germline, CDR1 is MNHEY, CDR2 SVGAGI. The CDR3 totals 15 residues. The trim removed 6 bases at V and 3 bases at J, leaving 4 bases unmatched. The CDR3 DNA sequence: TGTGCCAGCAGCCCGGACAGGGACTATAATTCACCCCTCCACTTT. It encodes CASSPDRDYNSPLHF.

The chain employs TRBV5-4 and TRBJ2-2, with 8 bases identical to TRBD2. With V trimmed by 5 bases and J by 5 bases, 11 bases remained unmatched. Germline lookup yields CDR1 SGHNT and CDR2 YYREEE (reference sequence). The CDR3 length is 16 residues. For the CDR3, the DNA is TGTGCCAGCAGTTCCACTAGCGGCCGAAGGACCGGGGAGCTGTTTTTT. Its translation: CASSSTSGRRTGELFF.

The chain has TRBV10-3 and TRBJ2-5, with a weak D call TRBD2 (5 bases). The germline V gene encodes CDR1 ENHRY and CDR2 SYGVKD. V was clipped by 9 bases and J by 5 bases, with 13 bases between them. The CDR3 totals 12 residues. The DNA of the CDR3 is TGTGCCATGGGAGCAAACGAGGAGACCCAGTACTTC. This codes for CAMGANEETQYF.

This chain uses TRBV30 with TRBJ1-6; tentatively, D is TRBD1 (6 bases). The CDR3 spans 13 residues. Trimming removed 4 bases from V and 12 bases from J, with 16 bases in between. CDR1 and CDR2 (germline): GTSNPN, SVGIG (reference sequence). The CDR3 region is CAWTTGQGVPLHF. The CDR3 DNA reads TGTGCCTGGACCACAGGGCAAGGGGTACCCCTCCACTTT.

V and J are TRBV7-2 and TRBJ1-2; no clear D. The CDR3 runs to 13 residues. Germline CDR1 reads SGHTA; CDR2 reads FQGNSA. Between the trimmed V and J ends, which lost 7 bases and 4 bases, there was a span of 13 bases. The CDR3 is CASNPAGAYGYTF. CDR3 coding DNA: TGTGCCAGCAATCCCGCGGGAGCCTATGGCTACACCTTC.

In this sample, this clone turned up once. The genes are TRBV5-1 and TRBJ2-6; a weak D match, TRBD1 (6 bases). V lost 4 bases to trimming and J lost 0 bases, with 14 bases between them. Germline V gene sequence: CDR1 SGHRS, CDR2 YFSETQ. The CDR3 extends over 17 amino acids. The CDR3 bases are TGCGCCAGCAGCCCGGGGCAGGGGTACTCTGGGGCCAACGTCCTGACTTTC. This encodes CASSPGQGYSGANVLTF.

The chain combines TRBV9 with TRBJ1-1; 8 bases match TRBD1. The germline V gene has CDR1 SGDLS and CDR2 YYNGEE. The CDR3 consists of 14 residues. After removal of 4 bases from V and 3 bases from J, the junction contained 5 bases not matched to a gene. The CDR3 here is CASSSYRGDTEAFF. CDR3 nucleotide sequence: TGTGCCAGCAGCTCGTACAGGGGGGACACTGAAGCTTTCTTT.

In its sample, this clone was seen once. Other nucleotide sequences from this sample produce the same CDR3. The CDR3 region is CASSLRGLQETQYF. CDR3 DNA: TGTGCCAGCAGCTTGCGGGGATTACAAGAGACCCAGTACTTC. V gene TRBV7-2 combines with J gene TRBJ2-5; D possibly corresponds to TRBD2 (6 bases). CDR1 SGHTA and CDR2 FQGNSA come from the germline V gene. The CDR3 spans 14 residues. The V end lost 3 bases, the J end lost 2 bases, and 10 bases lay between the germline ends.

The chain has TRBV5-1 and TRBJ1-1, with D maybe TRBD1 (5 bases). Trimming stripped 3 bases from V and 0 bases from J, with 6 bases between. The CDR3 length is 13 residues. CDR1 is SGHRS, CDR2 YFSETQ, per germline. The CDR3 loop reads CASSSGLNTEAFF. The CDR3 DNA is TGCGCCAGCAGCTCAGGGTTGAACACTGAAGCTTTCTTT.

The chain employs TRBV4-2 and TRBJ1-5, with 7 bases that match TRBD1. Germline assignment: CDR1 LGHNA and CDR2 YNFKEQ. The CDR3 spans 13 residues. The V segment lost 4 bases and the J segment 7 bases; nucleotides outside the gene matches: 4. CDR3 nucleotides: TGTGCCAGCAGCCTTCAGGGGGGCCAGCCCCAGCATTTT. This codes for CASSLQGGQPQHF.

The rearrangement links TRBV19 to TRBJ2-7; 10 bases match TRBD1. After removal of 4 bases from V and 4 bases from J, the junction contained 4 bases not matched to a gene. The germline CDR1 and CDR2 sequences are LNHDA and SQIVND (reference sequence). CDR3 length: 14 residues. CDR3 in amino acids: CASSTGTGEYEQYF. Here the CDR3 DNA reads TGTGCCAGTAGTACAGGGACAGGGGAATACGAGCAGTACTTC.

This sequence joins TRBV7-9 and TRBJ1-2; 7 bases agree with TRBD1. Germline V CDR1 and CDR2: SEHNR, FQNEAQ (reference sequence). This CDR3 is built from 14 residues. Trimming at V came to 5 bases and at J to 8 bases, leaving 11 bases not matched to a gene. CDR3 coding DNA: TGTGCCAGCAGCCCTCTTACAGGGGTGAACGGCTACACCTTC. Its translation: CASSPLTGVNGYTF.

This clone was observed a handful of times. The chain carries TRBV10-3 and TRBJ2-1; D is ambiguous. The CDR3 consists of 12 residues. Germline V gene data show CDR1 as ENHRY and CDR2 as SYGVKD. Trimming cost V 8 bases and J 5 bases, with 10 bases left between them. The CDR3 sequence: CAIGRNHNEQFF. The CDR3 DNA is TGTGCCATCGGTAGAAATCACAATGAGCAGTTCTTC.

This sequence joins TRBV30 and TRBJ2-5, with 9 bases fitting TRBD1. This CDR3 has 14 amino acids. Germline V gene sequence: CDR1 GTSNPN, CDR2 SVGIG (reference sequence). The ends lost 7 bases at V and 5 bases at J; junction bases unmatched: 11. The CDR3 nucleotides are TGTGCCTCCGAGGACAGGGGCAAGTCGGAGACCCAGTACTTC. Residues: CASEDRGKSETQYF.

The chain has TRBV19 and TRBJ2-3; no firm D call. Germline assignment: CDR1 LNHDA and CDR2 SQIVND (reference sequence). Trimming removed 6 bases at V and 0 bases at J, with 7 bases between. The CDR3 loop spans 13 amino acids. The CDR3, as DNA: TGTGCCAGTAGAGTGGCTAGCACAGATACGCAGTATTTT. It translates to CASRVASTDTQYF.

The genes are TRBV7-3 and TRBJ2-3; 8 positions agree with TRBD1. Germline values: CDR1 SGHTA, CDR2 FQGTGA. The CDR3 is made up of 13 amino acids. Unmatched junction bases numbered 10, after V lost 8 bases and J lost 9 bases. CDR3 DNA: TGTGCCAGCGCGAAAGACAGGGGTGACACGCAGTATTTT. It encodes CASAKDRGDTQYF.

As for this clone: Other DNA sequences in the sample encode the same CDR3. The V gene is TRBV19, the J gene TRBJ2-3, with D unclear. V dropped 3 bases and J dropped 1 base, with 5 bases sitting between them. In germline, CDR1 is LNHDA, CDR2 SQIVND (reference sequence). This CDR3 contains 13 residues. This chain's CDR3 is CASSIGGTDTQYF. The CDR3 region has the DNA TGTGCCAGTAGTATCGGAGGCACAGATACGCAGTATTTT.

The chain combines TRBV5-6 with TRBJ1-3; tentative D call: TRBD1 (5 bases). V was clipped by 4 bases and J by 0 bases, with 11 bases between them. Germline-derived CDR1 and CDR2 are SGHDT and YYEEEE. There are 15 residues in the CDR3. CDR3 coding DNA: TGTGCCAGCAGCGGGGACTTTGGCTCTGGAAACACCATATATTTT. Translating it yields CASSGDFGSGNTIYF.